One sample yielded the 6 T cell receptor beta chains listed below, sequenced in a study of cytomegalovirus exposure and HLA in healthy donors. 60 Vbeta and 13 Jbeta primers were used in PCR. Some clones are missing from TCRdb's copy, which holds only in-frame ones; the method was immunoSEQ multiplex PCR. The sample includes about 160,000 clones, roughly 70% of them seen just once. Sequenced material: PBMCs. The receptors shown here come from a woman aged 40 to 49 in good health and CMV-seropositive.

This sequence joins TRBV4-1 and TRBJ2-7; 15 bases align to TRBD2. This CDR3 contains 17 residues. The V and J ends lost 4 bases and 0 bases, in that order; junction bases with no gene match: 4. Germline CDR1 reads MGHRA; CDR2 reads YSYEKL. For the CDR3, the DNA is TGCGCCAGCAGCCTGGGACTAGCGGGGGGACCCTCCTACGAGCAGTACTTC. Its protein is CASSLGLAGGPSYEQYF.

V usage is TRBV10-2 and J usage is TRBJ1-1; D might be TRBD1 (5 bases). The CDR3 loop spans 15 amino acids. Looked up from germline, CDR1 is WSHSY and CDR2 is SAAADI. Trimming took off 3 bases at V and 0 bases at J, with 11 bases between the two ends. For the CDR3, the DNA is TGCGCCAGCAGTGACTACAGGAGTATGAACACTGAAGCTTTCTTT. Protein: CASSDYRSMNTEAFF.

J is TRBJ2-2 and V is TRBV7-6, with 8 nucleotides matching TRBD2. The V segment lost 7 bases and the J segment 4 bases; nucleotides outside the gene matches: 5. The CDR3 is made up of 14 amino acids. CDR1 and CDR2 (germline): SGHVS, FNYEAQ. As DNA, the CDR3 is TGTGCCAGCAAAGCGGGAGCTGGCACCGGGGAGCTGTTTTTT. Its protein is CASKAGAGTGELFF. Based on the CDR3 plus reference TRBV7-6 and TRBJ2-2, the full variable domain is GAGVSQSPRYKVTKRGQDVALRCDPISGHVSLYWYRQALGQGPEFLTYFNYEAQQDKSGLPNDRFSAERPEGSISTLTIQRTEQRDSAMYRCASKAGAGTGELFFGEGSRLTVL.

Note on this clone: At one of its ends the junction is not consistent with the germline gene, which may arise from a read error. The CDR3 sequence is CASSKTDGSGETQYF. The CDR3 DNA follows: TGTGCTAGCAGCAAGACAGACGGCTCTGGTGAGACCCAGTACTTC. J is TRBJ2-5 and V is TRBV7-7; D may be TRBD1 (5 bases). CDR3 length: 15 amino acids. Looked up from germline, CDR1 is SSHAT and CDR2 is FNYEAQ (reference sequence).

This clone was recorded only once. The V call is TRBV6-1, the J call TRBJ2-7, with D possibly matching TRBD1 (6 bases). V gave up 6 bases and J gave up 1 base, with 7 bases separating them. The germline gives CDR1 MNHNS, CDR2 SASEGT. The length of the CDR3 is 12 residues. The CDR3 bases are TGTGCCAGCAGGGACAGATCCTACGAGCAGTACTTC. It yields the protein CASRDRSYEQYF.

The gene calls are TRBV11-2 and TRBJ2-1; 9 nucleotides align to TRBD2. The germline V gene encodes CDR1 SGHAT and CDR2 FQNNGV. The CDR3 spans 15 residues. V gave up 6 bases and J gave up 10 bases; unmatched junction bases: 13. This CDR3 is CASSLDISGSGEQFF. The CDR3 coding sequence is TGTGCCAGCAGTTTGGATATTAGCGGGAGTGGCGAGCAGTTCTTC. Complete variable domain (other parts from reference TRBV11-2 and TRBJ2-1): EAGVAQSPRYKIIEKRQSVAFWCNPISGHATLYWYQQILGQGPKLLIQFQNNGVVDDSQLPKDRFSAERLKGVDSTLKIQPAKLEDSAVYLCASSLDISGSGEQFFGPGTRLTVL.